These 9 T cell receptor beta chains share one sample of origin, sequenced in a study of blood T cell repertoires in COVID-19. The method was immunoSEQ multiplex PCR; TCRdb's version includes in-frame clones alone and lacks a portion of them. Here the sample spans around 400,000 clones, approximately 88% being singletons. Sequenced material: peripheral blood. The receptors stem from a man aged 35-49 years with acute or convalescent COVID-19.

Only a few counts were recorded for this clone. The J gene is TRBJ1-2, the V gene TRBV12-3 or TRBV12-4, with 9 nucleotides matching TRBD1. Trimming took 7 bases from V and 8 from J; bases not matched to a gene: 5. This CDR3 contains 12 residues. Here the CDR3 reads CASTSTGGGYTF. The CDR3 region has the DNA TGTGCCAGCACATCAACAGGGGGCGGCTACACCTTC.

The rearrangement links TRBV9 to TRBJ1-4, with 8 bases lining up with TRBD1. CDR1 is SGDLS, CDR2 YYNGEE, per germline. V was pared by 4 bases and J by 7 bases, with 9 bases of the junction left unmatched. This CDR3 spans 15 amino acids. CDR3 in amino acids: CASSPPGTGSEKLFF. The CDR3 DNA sequence: TGTGCCAGCAGCCCGCCGGGGACAGGTAGTGAAAAACTGTTTTTT.

This rearrangement joins TRBV6-2 or TRBV6-3 to TRBJ2-1; 8 positions match TRBD2. Germline V gene lookup returns CDR1 MNHEY and CDR2 SVGEGT. Losses at the gene ends were 5 bases for V and 2 bases for J; bases not matched to a gene: 8. This CDR3 comprises 16 residues. CDR3 region: CASSPLLAGTYNEQFF. CDR3 nucleotides: TGTGCCAGCAGTCCCCTGCTAGCGGGTACCTACAATGAGCAGTTCTTC.

This clone was found once. Here the CDR3 reads CASSSEQGAYYGYTF. CDR3 sequence (DNA): TGTGCCAGCAGCTCAGAACAGGGGGCGTACTATGGCTACACCTTC. The chain joins TRBV6-5 to TRBJ1-2, with 9 bases aligning to TRBD1. Germline assignment: CDR1 MNHEY and CDR2 SVGAGI. J was trimmed by 3 bases and V by 6 bases; bases with no gene match: 8. This CDR3 region has 15 residues.

The rearrangement joins TRBV9 to TRBJ1-2, with D uncertain. Trimming took 0 bases from V and 2 from J, leaving 8 bases between them. The CDR3 runs 14 residues. Per the germline V gene, CDR1 is SGDLS and CDR2 is YYNGEE. DNA for the CDR3: TGTGCCAGCAGCGTAGCTACACAGAACTATGGCTACACCTTC. Its translation: CASSVATQNYGYTF.

This sequence joins TRBV1 and TRBJ2-1; TRBD2 is taken as the D call from the table, unchecked against the DNA. TRBV1 counts as a pseudogene. The CDR3 is made up of 16 amino acids. CDR3 loop: CTSSPTLAGENNEQFF. CDR3 sequence (DNA): TGCACCAGCAGCCCTACACTAGCGGGGGAGAACAATGAGCAGTTCTTC.

This chain uses TRBV27 with TRBJ2-1, with TRBD2 matching over 10 bases. Germline assignment: CDR1 MNHEY and CDR2 SMNVEV (reference sequence). V was pared by 1 base and J by 8 bases, with 5 bases of the junction left unmatched. The CDR3 is 15 residues long. CDR3 amino acids: CASSLFPSGSDEQFF. CDR3 DNA: TGTGCCAGCAGTTTATTTCCTAGCGGGAGCGATGAGCAGTTCTTC.

Notes on this clone: At the DNA level, this CDR3 is encoded by other sequences in the same sample as well. The J gene is TRBJ1-3, the V gene TRBV9; D unclear. Germline CDR1 reads SGDLS; CDR2 reads YYNGEE. The CDR3 is 12 residues long. V was shortened by 3 bases and J by 7 bases, with 8 bases between the two germline ends. The CDR3 protein is CASSGTGNTIYF. The CDR3 DNA reads TGTGCCAGCAGCGGCACCGGGAACACCATATATTTT. The full variable domain, rest sourced from reference TRBV9 and TRBJ1-3, is DSGVTQTPKHLITATGQRVTLRCSPRSGDLSVYWYQQSLDQGLQFLIQYYNGEERAKGNILERFSAQQFPDLHSELNLSSLELGDSALYFCASSGTGNTIYFGEGSWLTVV.

CDR3 bases: TGTGCCAGCAGTGAGGCTCAGATATACGAGCAGTACTTC. This translates into CASSEAQIYEQYF. The V gene is TRBV6-1, the J gene TRBJ2-7; D not certain. In germline, CDR1 is MNHNS, CDR2 SASEGT. Trimming shortened V by 3 bases and J by 4 bases, and 10 bases separated the two germline ends. The CDR3 contains 13 residues.